The present TCR beta chain was sequenced within a study of T cell responses to AZD1222 COVID-19 vaccine (dated by TCRdb to about 2021). Context from the whole study: AZD1222 recipients with second doses at about 4 weeks or about 12 weeks were pooled, because spike-specific TCR depth and breadth did not differ between schedules. Enrollment into the trials was organized by age into subgroups of 18-55, 56-69 and 70-plus years, and those subgroups contained approximately 160, 26 and 62 TCR-sequenced participants, respectively. TCR sequencing covered 230 or so trial participants: 207 given two doses of AZD1222 and some 25 given two doses of MenACWY control vaccine.

Counted from cysteine to phenylalanine, this CDR3 has 13 amino acids. Only the CDR3 DNA stays, 39 bases, in frame from base 1. The CDR1 and CDR2 encoded by the germline V gene are MDHEN and SYDVKM. A distance of 14 bases separates the germline ends of V and J, which lose 8 bases and 7 bases respectively. Remarks on this clone: The specificity of this receptor is unknown. The record has no base qualities; no much larger clone is one base away.

The CDR3 regions of human TCRbeta chains were analyzed by immunosequencing. Concerning the study's data processing: Repertoire TCRs were matched against a reference library of SARS-CoV-2-specific TCRs generated with the MIRA antigen-specificity platform. Breadth meant the fraction of unique TCRs that were SARS-CoV-2-associated, whereas depth meant the fraction of total T cells that were SARS-CoV-2-associated. Using the MIRA data, each spike-specific TCR was assigned both to the spike region to which the TCR was reactive and to a CD4 or CD8 class. Log10-transformed breadth and depth values were compared by one-way ANOVA with Sidak's multiple comparisons tests. What TCRdb holds here is the immuneACCESS table cut down to in-frame rearrangements. Part of the clones is not present; checked against another copy, under half of the missing clones reflect an unresolved V gene, and the others are unexplained. V and J calls and clone size are those listed in that table; D and trimming were worked out from the DNA. The sample table records under 150,000 clones; 92% of these occur just once. The ten largest clonotypes hold 0.8% to 1.1% of the sample.

The sample's time point label, decoded: baseline before first vaccination. Vaccinee samples were obtained from the UK trials COV001 and COV002, which included a single-blind randomized controlled phase 2/3 trial of AZD1222 (ChAdOx1 nCoV-19) in healthy adults. For TCRbeta chain sequencing, PBMC samples were collected from trial participants at day 0 and at day 28 after the second dose. Study-wide findings and limitations: Epitopes outside the regions mutated in the B.1.351 and B.1.1.7 variants were reportedly recognized by nearly half of the unique spike-specific TCRs. Conclusions about previously exposed vaccinees are limited, since just six AZD1222 recipients were seropositive for SARS-CoV-2 at baseline. Most participants were white British and females outnumbered males, and the authors suggested that clonal diversity may have been underestimated. In the small 56-69-year group, the increase in depth fell short of significance, most likely because of low power. The vaccine-associated CD4 TCRs covered the entire spike protein, and the dominant responses fell in regions 160-218 and 743-854. No day 14 peak-response samples were available, so repertoires were characterized only after the peak T cell response. After two AZD1222 doses, both the breadth and the depth of spike-specific TCRs were significantly higher than at day 0 and than in MenACWY recipients.

Sequenced here: peripheral blood, sampled on day 0 of AZD1222 vaccination. This receptor was taken from an adult in good health. The chain is encoded by TRBV28 joined to TRBJ2-2; the D element might be TRBD1 or TRBD2, as each aligns at 6 bases. At the DNA level, the sequence is TGTGCCAGCCGCTTGGGGGGCTACGGGGAGCTGTTTTTT. Its coded protein is CASRLGGYGELFF.